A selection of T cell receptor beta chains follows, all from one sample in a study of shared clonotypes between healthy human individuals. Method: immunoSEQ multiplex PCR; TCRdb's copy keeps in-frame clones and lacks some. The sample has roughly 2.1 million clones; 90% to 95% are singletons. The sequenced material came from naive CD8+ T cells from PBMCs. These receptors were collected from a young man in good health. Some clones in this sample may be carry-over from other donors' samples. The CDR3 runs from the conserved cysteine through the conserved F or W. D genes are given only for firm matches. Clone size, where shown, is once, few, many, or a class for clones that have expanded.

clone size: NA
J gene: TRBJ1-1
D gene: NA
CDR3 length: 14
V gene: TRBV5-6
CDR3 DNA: TGTGCCAGCAGCTTGTCCTTAGGGAACACTGAAGCTTTCTTT
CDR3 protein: CASSLSLGNTEAFF

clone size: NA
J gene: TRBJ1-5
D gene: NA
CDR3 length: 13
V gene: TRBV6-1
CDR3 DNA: TGTGCCAGCAGTGAAGTTGGGAATCAGCCCCAGCATTTT
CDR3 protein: CASSEVGNQPQHF

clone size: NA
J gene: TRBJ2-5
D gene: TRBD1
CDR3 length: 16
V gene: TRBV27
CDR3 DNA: TGTGCCAGCAGTTTATTAGGACAGGGTAGTCAAGAGACCCAGTACTTC
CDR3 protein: CASSLLGQGSQETQYF

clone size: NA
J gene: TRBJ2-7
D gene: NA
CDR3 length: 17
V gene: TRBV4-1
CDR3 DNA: TGCGCCAGCAGCCAACCTAAGGCGAGACACCGGACCTACGAGCAGTACTTC
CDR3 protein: CASSQPKARHRTYEQYF

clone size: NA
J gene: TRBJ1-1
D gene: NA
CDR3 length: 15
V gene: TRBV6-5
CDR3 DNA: TGTGCCAGCAGTCCCTTTTGGAGTCCGAACACTGAAGCTTTCTTT
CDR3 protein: CASSPFWSPNTEAFF

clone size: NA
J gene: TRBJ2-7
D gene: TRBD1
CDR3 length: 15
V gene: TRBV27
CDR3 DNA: TGTGCCAGCAGTTCCACCGGGACAGGCATCGACGAGCAGTACTTC
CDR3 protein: CASSSTGTGIDEQYF

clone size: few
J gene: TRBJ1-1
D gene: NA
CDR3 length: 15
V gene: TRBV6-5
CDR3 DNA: TGTGCCAGCAGACTTGCGGGAGAGGGGTCCACTGAAGCTTTCTTT
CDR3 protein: CASRLAGEGSTEAFF

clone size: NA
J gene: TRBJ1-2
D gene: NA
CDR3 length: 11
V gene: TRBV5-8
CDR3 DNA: TGTGCCAGCATCGACGGCCCTGGCTACACCTTC
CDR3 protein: CASIDGPGYTF

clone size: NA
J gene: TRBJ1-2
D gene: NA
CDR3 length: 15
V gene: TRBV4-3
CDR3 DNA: TGCGCCAGCAGCCAAGACTGGACAGCTAACTATGGCTACACCTTC
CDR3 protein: CASSQDWTANYGYTF

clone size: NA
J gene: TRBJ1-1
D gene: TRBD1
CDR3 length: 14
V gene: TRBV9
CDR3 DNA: TGTGCCAGCAGCGCCAGCGGACAGGGGGGTGAAGCTTTCTTT
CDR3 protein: CASSASGQGGEAFF

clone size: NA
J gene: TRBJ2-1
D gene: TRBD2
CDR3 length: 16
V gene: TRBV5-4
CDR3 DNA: TGTGCCAGCAGGGGCGAGGCTAGCGGACACTACAATGAGCAGTTCTTC
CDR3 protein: CASRGEASGHYNEQFF

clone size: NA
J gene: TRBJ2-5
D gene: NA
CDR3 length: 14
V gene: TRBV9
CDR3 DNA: TGTGCCAGCAGCGTAGGTGGCTCCAAAGAGACCCAGTACTTC
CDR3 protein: CASSVGGSKETQYF

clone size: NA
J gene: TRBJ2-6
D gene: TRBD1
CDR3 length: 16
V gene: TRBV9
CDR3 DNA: TGTGCCAGCAGAAAGACAGGGGGATATGGGGCCAACGTCCTGACTTTC
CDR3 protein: CASRKTGGYGANVLTF

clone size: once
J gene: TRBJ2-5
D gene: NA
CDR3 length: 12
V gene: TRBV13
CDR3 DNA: TGTGCCAGCAGCCTCCAGGGGGAGACCCAGTACTTC
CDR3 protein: CASSLQGETQYF

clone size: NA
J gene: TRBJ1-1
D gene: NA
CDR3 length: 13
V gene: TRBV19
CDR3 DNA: TGTGCCAGTAGTATAAATAGGAACACTGAAGCTTTCTTT
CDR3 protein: CASSINRNTEAFF

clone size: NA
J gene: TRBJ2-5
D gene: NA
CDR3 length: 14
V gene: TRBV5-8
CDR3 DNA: TGTGCCAGCAGCTTGGTATACAGGGTTGAGACCCAGTACTTC
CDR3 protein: CASSLVYRVETQYF

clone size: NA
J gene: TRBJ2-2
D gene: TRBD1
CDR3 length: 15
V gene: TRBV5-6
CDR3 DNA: TGTGCCAGCAGCGAGGGGGCATGGGGTAGCGGGGAGCTGTTTTTT
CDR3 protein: CASSEGAWGSGELFF

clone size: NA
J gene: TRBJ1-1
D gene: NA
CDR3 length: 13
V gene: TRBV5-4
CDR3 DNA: TGTGCCAGCAGCTTGTGGGGGAACACTGAAGCTTTCTTT
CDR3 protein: CASSLWGNTEAFF

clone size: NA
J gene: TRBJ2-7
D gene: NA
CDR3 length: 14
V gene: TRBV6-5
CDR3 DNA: TGTGCCAGCAGCTACGGGACTGAACGATACGAGCAGTACTTC
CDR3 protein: CASSYGTERYEQYF

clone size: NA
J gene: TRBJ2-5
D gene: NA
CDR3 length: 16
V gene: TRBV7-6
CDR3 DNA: TGTGCCAGCAGCCCTGGACAACCGGGGTACCAAGAGACCCAGTACTTC
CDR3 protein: CASSPGQPGYQETQYF

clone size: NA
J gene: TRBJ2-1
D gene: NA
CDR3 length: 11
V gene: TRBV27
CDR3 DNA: TGTGCCAGCCGCAGGGGCGATGAGCAGTTCTTC
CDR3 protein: CASRRGDEQFF

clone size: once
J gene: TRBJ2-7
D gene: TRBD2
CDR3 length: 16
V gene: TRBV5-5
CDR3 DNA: TGTGCCAGCAGCTCTAATAGCGGGAGGGATCATTACGAGCAGTACTTC
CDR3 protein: CASSSNSGRDHYEQYF

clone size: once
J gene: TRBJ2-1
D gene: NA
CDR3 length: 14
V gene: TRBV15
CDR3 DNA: TGTGCCACCAGAGAAGGTGGGGAGGTCAGTGAGCAGTTCTTC
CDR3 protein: CATREGGEVSEQFF

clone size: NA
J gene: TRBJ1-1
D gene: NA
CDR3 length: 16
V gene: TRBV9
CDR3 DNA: TGTGCCAGCAGCGTAGCTGGACATTACCCCAATACTGAAGCTTTCTTT
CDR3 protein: CASSVAGHYPNTEAFF

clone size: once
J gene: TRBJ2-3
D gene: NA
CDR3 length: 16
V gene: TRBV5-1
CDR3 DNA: TGCGCCAGCAGACAGAGACAGAGTTCTAGCACAGATACGCAGTATTTT
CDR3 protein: CASRQRQSSSTDTQYF

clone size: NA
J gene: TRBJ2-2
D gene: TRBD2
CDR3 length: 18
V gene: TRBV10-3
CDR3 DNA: TGTGCCATCAGTGAGCCGGGACTAGCGGGAGGTTGGACCGGGGAGCTGTTTTTT
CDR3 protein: CAISEPGLAGGWTGELFF

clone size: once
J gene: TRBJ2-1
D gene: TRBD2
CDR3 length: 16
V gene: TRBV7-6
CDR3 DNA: TGTGCCAGCAGCTCAACTAGCGCAATTCTTTACAATGAGCAGTTCTTC
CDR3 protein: CASSSTSAILYNEQFF